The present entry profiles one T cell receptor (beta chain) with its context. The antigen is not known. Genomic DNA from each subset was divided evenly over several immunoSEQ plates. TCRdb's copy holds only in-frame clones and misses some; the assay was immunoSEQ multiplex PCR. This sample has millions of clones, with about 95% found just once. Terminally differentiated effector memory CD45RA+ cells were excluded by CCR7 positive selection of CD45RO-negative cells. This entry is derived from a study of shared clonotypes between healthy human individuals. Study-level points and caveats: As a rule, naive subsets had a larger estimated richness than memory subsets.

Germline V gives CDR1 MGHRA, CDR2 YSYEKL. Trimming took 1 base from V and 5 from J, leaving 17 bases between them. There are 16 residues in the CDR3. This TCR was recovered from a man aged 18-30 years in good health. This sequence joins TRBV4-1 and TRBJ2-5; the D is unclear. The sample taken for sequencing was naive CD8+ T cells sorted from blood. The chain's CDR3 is CASSQGAAASIETQYF. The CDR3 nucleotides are TGCGCCAGCAGCCAAGGGGCGGCGGCCTCCATTGAGACCCAGTACTTC.